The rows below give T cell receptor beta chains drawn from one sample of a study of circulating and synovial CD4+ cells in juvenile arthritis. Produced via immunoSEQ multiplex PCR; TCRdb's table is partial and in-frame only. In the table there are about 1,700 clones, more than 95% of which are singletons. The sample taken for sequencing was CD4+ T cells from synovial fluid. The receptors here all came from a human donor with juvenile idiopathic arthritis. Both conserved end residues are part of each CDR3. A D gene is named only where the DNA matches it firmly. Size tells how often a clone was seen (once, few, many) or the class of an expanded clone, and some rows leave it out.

CDR3: CASSVGLGQGKQFF; DNA: TGTGCCAGCAGCGTAGGTTTGGGACAGGGAAAGCAGTTCTTC; size: NA; V: TRBV9; J: TRBJ2-1; D: TRBD1
CDR3: CASSFAHSNQPQHF; DNA: TGTGCCAGCAGCTTTGCCCATAGCAATCAGCCCCAGCATTTT; size: NA; V: TRBV12-1; J: TRBJ1-5; D: NA
CDR3: CASRKGEGDYGYTF; DNA: TGTGCCAGCAGAAAAGGGGAAGGGGACTATGGCTACACCTTC; size: NA; V: TRBV7-2; J: TRBJ1-2; D: NA
CDR3: CASSLQGIEQFF; DNA: TGTGCCAGCAGCTTACAGGGGATTGAGCAGTTCTTC; size: NA; V: TRBV5-6; J: TRBJ2-1; D: TRBD1
CDR3: CARGSSTDTQYF; DNA: TGTGCCAGAGGGAGTAGCACAGATACGCAGTATTTT; size: once; V: TRBV30; J: TRBJ2-3; D: NA
CDR3: CASSYAGTGGDLGETQYF; DNA: TGTGCCAGCAGCTACGCCGGGACAGGGGGCGATTTGGGTGAGACCCAGTACTTC; size: NA; V: TRBV28; J: TRBJ2-5; D: TRBD1
CDR3: CASSILRKEEQFF; DNA: TGTGCCAGTAGTATATTGAGGAAAGAGGAGCAGTTCTTC; size: NA; V: TRBV19; J: TRBJ2-1; D: NA
CDR3: CAWRTGGDNSPLHF; DNA: TGTGCCTGGAGAACAGGGGGAGATAATTCCCCCCTCCACTTT; size: NA; V: TRBV30; J: TRBJ1-6; D: TRBD1
CDR3: CASSSRGHNWDF; DNA: TGTGCCAGCAGTTCAAGGGGACATAACTGGGACTTC; size: NA; V: TRBV28; J: TRBJ2-5; D: NA